This T cell receptor (beta chain) emerged from a study of cytomegalovirus exposure and HLA in healthy donors. Regarding the study as a whole: Reports described diagnosis of cytomegalovirus status by the classifier as highly specific and sensitive. A later analysis linked some 18,000 TCR beta sequences to HLA alleles at 0.05 false discovery rate.

In regard to this clone: No antigen is known for it.

It was with 60 Vbeta and 13 Jbeta primers that the PCR ran. Profiling relied on immunoSEQ multiplex PCR, and the TCRdb table lists in-frame clones only, not all of them. The table lists about 140,000 clones, around three quarters of them singletons. J gave up 7 bases and V 5 bases, and 2 bases lay outside the gene matches. CDR1 and CDR2 from the germline V gene are SGDLS and YYNGEE. The CDR3 consists of 14 residues. This TCR was sampled from a man in his thirties or forties in good health and CMV-seronegative. The specimen sequenced was PBMCs. The chain uses TRBV9 and TRBJ2-1; the match to TRBD2 covers 14 bases. The CDR3 loop is CASSGTSGSNEQFF. CDR3 bases: TGTGCCAGCAGTGGGACTAGCGGGAGTAATGAGCAGTTCTTC.